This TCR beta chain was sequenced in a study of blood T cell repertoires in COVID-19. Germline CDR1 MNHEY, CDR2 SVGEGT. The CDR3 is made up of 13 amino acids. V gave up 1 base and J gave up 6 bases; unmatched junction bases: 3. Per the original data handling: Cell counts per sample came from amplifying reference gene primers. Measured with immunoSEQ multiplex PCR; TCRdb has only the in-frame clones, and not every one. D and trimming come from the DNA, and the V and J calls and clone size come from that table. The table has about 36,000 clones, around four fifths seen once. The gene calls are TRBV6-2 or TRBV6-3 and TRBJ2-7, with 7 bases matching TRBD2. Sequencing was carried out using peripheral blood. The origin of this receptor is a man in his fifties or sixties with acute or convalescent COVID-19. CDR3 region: CASSYLGGSEQYF. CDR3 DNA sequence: TGTGCCAGCAGTTACTTGGGCGGGAGCGAGCAGTACTTC.